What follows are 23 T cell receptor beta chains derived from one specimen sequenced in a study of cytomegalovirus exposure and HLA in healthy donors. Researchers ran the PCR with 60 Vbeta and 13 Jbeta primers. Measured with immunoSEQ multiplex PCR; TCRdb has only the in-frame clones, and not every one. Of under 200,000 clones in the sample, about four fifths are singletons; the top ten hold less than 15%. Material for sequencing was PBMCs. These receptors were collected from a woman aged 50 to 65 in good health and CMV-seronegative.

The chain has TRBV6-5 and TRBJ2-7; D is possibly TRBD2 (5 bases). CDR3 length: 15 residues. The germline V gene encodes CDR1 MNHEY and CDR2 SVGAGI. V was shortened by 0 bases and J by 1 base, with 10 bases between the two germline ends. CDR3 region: CASSYSYGMSYEQYF. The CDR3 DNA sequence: TGTGCCAGCAGTTACTCCTACGGGATGTCCTACGAGCAGTACTTC.

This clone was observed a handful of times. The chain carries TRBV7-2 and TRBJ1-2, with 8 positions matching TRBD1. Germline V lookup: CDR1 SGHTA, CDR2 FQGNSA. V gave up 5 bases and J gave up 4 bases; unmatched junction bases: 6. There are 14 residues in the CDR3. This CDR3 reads CASSQRTGSYGYTF. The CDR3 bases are TGTGCCAGCAGCCAACGGACAGGGAGCTATGGCTACACCTTC.

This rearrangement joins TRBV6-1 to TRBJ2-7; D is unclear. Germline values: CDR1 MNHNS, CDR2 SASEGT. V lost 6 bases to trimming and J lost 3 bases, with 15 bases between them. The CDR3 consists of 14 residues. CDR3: CASRAAALRYEQYF. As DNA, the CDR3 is TGTGCCAGCAGGGCGGCAGCATTGCGCTACGAGCAGTACTTC.

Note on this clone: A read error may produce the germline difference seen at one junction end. CDR3 protein: CSSSLTFVAGWNEQFF. In nucleotides, the CDR3 is TGTTCCAGCAGCTTAACGTTCGTGGCAGGGTGGAATGAGCAGTTCTTC. The V gene is TRBV7-9, the J gene TRBJ2-1; D possibly corresponds to TRBD1 (5 bases). Germline V gene lookup returns CDR1 SEHNR and CDR2 FQNEAQ (reference sequence). The CDR3 covers 16 residues.

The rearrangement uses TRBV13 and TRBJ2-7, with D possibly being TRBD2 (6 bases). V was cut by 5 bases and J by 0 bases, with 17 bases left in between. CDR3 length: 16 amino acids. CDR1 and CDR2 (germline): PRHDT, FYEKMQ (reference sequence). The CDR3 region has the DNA TGTGCCAGCAGCAACCACCGGGACTTCCTCTCCTACGAGCAGTACTTC. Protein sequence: CASSNHRDFLSYEQYF.

The CDR3 region is CASSGTGGSGNTIYF. CDR3 in DNA: TGTGCCAGTAGTGGTACAGGGGGCTCTGGAAACACCATATATTTT. The rearrangement uses TRBV19 and TRBJ1-3; 8 positions match TRBD1. The germline CDR1 and CDR2 sequences are LNHDA and SQIVND (reference sequence). V lost 5 bases, J lost 0 bases, and 3 bases stayed unmatched. The CDR3 sequence is 15 residues long.

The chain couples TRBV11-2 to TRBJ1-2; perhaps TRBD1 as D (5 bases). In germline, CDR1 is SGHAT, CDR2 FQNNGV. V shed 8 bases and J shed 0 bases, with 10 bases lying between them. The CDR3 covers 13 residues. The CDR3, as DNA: TGTGCCAGCTCAGGGATAACTAACTATGGCTACACCTTC. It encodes CASSGITNYGYTF.

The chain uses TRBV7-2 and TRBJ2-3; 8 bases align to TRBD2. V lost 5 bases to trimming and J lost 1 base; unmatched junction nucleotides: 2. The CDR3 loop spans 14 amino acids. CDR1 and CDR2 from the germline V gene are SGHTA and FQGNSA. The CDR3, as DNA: TGTGCCAGCAGCCCCGGGGGGGGCACAGATACGCAGTATTTT. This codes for CASSPGGGTDTQYF. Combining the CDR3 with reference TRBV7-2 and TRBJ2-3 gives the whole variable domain GAGVSQSPSNKVTEKGKDVELRCDPISGHTALYWYRQSLGQGLEFLIYFQGNSAPDKSGLPSDRFSAERTGGSVSTLTIQRTQQEDSAVYLCASSPGGGTDTQYFGPGTRLTVL.

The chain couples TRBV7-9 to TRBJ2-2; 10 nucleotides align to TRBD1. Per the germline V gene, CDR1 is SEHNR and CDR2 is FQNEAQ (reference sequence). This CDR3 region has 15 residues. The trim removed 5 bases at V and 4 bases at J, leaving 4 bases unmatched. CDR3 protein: CASSTGTGVTGELFF. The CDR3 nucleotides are TGTGCCAGCAGCACCGGGACAGGGGTCACCGGGGAGCTGTTTTTT.

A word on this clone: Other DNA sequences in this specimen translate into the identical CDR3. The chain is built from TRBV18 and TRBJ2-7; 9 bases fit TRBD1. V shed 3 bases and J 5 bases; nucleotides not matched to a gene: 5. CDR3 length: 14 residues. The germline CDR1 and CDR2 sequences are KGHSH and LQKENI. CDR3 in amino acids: CASSPGQGVHEQYF. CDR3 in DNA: TGTGCCAGCTCACCGGGACAGGGTGTACACGAGCAGTACTTC.

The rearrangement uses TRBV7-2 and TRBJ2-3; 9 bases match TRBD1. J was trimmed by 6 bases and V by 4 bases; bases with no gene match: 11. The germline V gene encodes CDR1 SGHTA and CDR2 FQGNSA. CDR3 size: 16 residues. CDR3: CASSSRGQGRMDTQYF. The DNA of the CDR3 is TGTGCCAGCAGCTCGAGGGGACAGGGTCGTATGGATACGCAGTATTTT.

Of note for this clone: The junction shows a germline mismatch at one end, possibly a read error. CDR3 DNA sequence: TGTGCCAGCGACAGGGGTGGGTCAGTTCTGGAAAGACTGTTTTTT. This gives the protein CASDRGGSVLERLFF. The gene calls are TRBV6-1 and TRBJ1-4; 8 bases fit TRBD1. In germline, CDR1 is MNHNS, CDR2 SASEGT. CDR3 length: 15 residues.

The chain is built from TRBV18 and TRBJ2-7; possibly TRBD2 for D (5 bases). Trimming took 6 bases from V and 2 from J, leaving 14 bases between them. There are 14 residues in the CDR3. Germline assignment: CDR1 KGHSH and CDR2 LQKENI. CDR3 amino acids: CASSSSEVPYEQYF. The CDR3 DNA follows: TGTGCCAGCTCCTCATCGGAGGTTCCCTACGAGCAGTACTTC.

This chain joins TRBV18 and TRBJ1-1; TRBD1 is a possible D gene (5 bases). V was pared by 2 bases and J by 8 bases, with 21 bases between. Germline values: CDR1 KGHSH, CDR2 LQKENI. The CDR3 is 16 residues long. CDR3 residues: CASSPLRGPPGGEAFF. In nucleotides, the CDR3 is TGTGCCAGCTCACCATTAAGGGGCCCTCCTGGTGGGGAAGCTTTCTTT.

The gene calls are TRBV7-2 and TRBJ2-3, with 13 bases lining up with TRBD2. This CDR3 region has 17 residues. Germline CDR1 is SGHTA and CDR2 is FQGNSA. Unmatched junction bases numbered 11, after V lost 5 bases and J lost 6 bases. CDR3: CASSPELGLAGVDTQYF. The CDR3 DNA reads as TGTGCCAGCAGCCCTGAACTCGGACTAGCGGGAGTGGATACGCAGTATTTT.

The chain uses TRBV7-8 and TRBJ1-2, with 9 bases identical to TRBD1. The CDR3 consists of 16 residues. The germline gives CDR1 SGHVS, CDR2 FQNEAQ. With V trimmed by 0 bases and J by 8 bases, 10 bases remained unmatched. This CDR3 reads CASSLARTGARGGYTF. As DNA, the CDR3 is TGTGCCAGCAGCTTAGCCCGGACAGGGGCCAGGGGCGGCTACACCTTC.

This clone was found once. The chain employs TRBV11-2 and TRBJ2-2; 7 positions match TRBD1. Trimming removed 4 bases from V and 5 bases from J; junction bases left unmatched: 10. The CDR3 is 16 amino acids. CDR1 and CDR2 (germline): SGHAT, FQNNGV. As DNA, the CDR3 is TGTGCCAGCAGCTCAACCGGGACAGTGGGGACCGGGGAGCTGTTTTTT. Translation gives CASSSTGTVGTGELFF.

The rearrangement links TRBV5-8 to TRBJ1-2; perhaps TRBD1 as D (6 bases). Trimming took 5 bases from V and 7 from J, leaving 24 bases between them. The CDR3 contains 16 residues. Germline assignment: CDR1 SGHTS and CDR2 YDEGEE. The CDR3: CASSLNQNRDPAGYTF. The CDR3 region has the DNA TGTGCCAGCAGTTTAAACCAGAACAGGGATCCGGCTGGCTACACCTTC.

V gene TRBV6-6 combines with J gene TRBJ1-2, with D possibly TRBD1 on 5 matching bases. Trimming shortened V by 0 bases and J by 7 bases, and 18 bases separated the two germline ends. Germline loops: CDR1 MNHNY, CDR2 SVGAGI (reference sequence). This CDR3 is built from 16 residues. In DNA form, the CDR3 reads TGTGCCAGCAGTTACTCGGTGGCAGGGTGGTCGGCTGGCTACACCTTC. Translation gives CASSYSVAGWSAGYTF.

CDR3 sequence reads: CASSQDRGRDSGYTF. For the CDR3, the DNA is TGTGCCAGCAGCCAAGATAGGGGCCGAGATTCCGGCTACACCTTC. The rearrangement links TRBV4-2 to TRBJ1-2; perhaps TRBD1 as D (5 bases). Trimming pared 0 bases from V and 8 bases from J, leaving 16 bases between. The CDR3 totals 15 residues. CDR1 is LGHNA and CDR2 is YNFKEQ in the germline V gene.

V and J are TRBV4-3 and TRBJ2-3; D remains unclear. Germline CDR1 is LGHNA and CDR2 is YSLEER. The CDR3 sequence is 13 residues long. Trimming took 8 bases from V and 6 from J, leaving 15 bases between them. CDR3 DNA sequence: TGCGCCAGCTCACTCGACCAGGTGGATACGCAGTATTTT. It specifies CASSLDQVDTQYF.

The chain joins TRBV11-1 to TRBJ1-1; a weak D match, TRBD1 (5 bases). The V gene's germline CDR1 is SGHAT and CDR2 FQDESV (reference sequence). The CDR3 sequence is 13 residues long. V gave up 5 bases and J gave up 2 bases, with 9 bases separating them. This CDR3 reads CASSQGVNTEAFF. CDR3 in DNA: TGTGCCAGCAGCCAAGGGGTAAACACTGAAGCTTTCTTT.

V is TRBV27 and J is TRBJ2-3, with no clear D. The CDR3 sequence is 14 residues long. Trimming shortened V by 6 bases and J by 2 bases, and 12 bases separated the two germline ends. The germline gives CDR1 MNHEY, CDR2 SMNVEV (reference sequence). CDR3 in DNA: TGTGCCAGCAGCCTGCAGGCCATCACAGATACGCAGTATTTT. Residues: CASSLQAITDTQYF.